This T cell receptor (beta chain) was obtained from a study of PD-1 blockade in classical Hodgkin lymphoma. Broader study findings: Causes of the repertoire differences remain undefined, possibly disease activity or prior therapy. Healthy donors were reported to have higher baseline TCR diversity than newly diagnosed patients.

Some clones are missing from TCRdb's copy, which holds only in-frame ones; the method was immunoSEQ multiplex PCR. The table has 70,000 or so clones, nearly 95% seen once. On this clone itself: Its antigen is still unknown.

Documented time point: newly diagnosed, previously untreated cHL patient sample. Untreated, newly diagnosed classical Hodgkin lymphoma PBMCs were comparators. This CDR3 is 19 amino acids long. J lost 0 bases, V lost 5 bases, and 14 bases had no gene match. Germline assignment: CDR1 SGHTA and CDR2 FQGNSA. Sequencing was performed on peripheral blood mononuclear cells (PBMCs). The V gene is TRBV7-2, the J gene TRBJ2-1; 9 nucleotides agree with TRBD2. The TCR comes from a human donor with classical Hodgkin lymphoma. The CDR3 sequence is CASSPRRLAGSSSYNEQFF. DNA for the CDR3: TGTGCCAGCAGCCCTCGAAGGCTAGCGGGGTCCTCCTCCTACAATGAGCAGTTCTTC.